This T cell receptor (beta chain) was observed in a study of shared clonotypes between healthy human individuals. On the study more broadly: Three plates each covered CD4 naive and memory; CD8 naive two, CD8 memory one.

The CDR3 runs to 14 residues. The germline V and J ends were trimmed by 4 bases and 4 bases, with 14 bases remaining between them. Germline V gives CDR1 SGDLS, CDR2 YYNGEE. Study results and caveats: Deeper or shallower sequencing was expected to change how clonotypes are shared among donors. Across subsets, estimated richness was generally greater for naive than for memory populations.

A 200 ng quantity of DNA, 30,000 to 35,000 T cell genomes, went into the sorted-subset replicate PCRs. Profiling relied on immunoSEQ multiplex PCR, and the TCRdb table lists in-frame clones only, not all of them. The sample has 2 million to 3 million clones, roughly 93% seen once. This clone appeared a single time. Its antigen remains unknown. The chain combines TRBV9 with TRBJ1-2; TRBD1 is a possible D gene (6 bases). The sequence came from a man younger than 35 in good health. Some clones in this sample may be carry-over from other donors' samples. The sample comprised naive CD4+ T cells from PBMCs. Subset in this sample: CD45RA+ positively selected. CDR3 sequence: CASSPIGQSYGYTF. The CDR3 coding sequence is TGTGCCAGCAGCCCTATAGGACAGTCCTATGGCTACACCTTC.